A single sample is the source of the 15 T cell receptor beta chains below, sequenced in a study of Graves' ophthalmopathy and Graves' hyperthyroidism. Investigators amplified TCR beta CDR3 regions from RNA transcripts. First-round RT-PCR with HTBI primers preceded a second-round multiplex PCR. MiXCR, run by TCRdb on the multiplex PCR reads, gives a single entry per CDR3 protein. Among about 410,000 distinct CDR3 sequences listed, about 18% were seen once. The sample was peripheral blood. The source is a young woman with Graves' ophthalmopathy.

This clonotype was recorded many times. At one of its ends the junction is not consistent with the germline gene, which may arise from a read error. The J gene is TRBJ2-7, the V gene TRBV12-5; 7 positions agree with TRBD1. This CDR3 has 11 amino acids. Germline loops: CDR1 LGHNT, CDR2 FRNRAP. The CDR3 region is CASGSGQARDF. The CDR3 region has the DNA TGTGCTAGTGGTTCCGGACAGGCCAGAGACTTC.

This clonotype was detected ten times or more. The chain links TRBV27 to TRBJ1-5; unclear D gene. Trimming shortened V by 7 bases and J by 2 bases, and 15 bases separated the two germline ends. The CDR3 has 15 amino acids. Germline CDR1 is MNHEY and CDR2 is SMNVEV (reference sequence). The CDR3 sequence: CASNTSLGCNQPQHF. CDR3 nucleotides: TGTGCCAGCAATACCTCCTTGGGGTGCAATCAGCCCCAGCATTTT.

The gene calls are TRBV12-3 or TRBV12-4 and TRBJ1-5; D not certain. With 5 bases removed from V and 5 bases from J, the gap between germline ends came to 10 bases. The CDR3 consists of 13 residues. As DNA, the CDR3 is TGTGCCAGCAGTCCCCCATCGGATCAGCCCCAGCATTTT. Translated: CASSPPSDQPQHF.

The table lists this clonotype with a few counts. The chain has TRBV6-1 and TRBJ2-7; TRBD1 matches at 10 bases. This CDR3 spans 13 amino acids. Trimming cost V 7 bases and J 3 bases; bases outside gene matches: 3. Germline CDR1 is MNHNS and CDR2 is SASEGT. The CDR3 region is CASIGTGVYEQYF. The CDR3 bases are TGTGCCAGCATTGGGACAGGGGTCTACGAGCAGTACTTC.

This clonotype was counted at least ten times. CDR3 nucleotide sequence: TGTGCCAGCAGACCCGGACTAGCGGGGGGCCACGAGCAGTACTTC. Its protein is CASRPGLAGGHEQYF. The J gene is TRBJ2-7, the V gene TRBV12-3 or TRBV12-4, with TRBD2 matching 14 bases. The CDR3 is 15 residues long. Germline trimming cut 6 bases from V and 5 bases from J; bases unmatched to any gene: 6.

The CDR3 region has the DNA TGTGCCAGCAGGGAAACCGGGACCCAAGAAAAACTGTTTTTT. Its protein product is CASRETGTQEKLFF. V and J are TRBV5-8 and TRBJ1-4; D might be TRBD1 (5 bases). The ends were cut back, 5 bases at V and 8 bases at J, with 16 bases in the middle. Germline lookup yields CDR1 SGHTS and CDR2 YDEGEE. The CDR3 sequence is 14 residues long.

The rearrangement joins TRBV11-1 to TRBJ2-5, with D maybe TRBD1 (6 bases). CDR3 length: 14 residues. Per the germline V gene, CDR1 is SGHAT and CDR2 is FQDESV (reference sequence). V dropped 5 bases and J dropped 2 bases, with 12 bases sitting between them. Here the CDR3 DNA reads TGTGCCAGCAGCGCCCGGGACAAGCAAGAGACCCAGTACTTC. This encodes CASSARDKQETQYF.

This clonotype was seen ten or more times. It is likely a read error, because the conserved phenylalanine at the end of the CDR3 is missing. The limits of the CDR3 on the DNA are not certain, so only TCRdb's listed CDR3 is given. This chain links TRBV9 with TRBJ1-5; the D segment call TRBD1 is taken from the table without a DNA check. Looked up from germline, CDR1 is SGDLS and CDR2 is YYNGEE. A total of 12 residues make up the CDR3, ends included. The CDR3 here is CASNQGIRFLQD.

In its sample, this clonotype was seen many times. The gene calls are TRBV7-2 and TRBJ2-7; 8 nucleotides line up with TRBD1. This CDR3 has 15 amino acids. Germline-derived CDR1 and CDR2 are SGHTA and FQGNSA. The V segment lost 3 bases and the J segment 3 bases; nucleotides outside the gene matches: 7. The CDR3 DNA follows: TGTGCCAGCAGCTTCGACAGGGGTAGGGTCTACGAGCAGTACTTC. This codes for CASSFDRGRVYEQYF.

Ten or more counts support this clonotype. The rearrangement uses TRBV20-1 and TRBJ2-7; D gene uncertain. The V and J ends lost 0 bases and 0 bases respectively, with 12 bases between them. Germline V lookup: CDR1 DFQATT, CDR2 SNEGSKA (reference sequence). This CDR3 comprises 15 residues. The CDR3 reads CSARDLLTSSYEQYF. CDR3 nucleotide sequence: TGCAGTGCTAGAGATCTATTGACTTCCTCCTACGAGCAGTACTTC.

The sample holds many counts of this clonotype. The V call is TRBV7-9, the J call TRBJ1-2, with D possibly matching TRBD1 (5 bases). From germline, CDR1 is SEHNR and CDR2 FQNEAQ (reference sequence). The CDR3 is made up of 15 amino acids. V shed 1 base and J shed 8 bases, with 17 bases lying between them. The CDR3 DNA is TGTGCCAGCAGCTTAGTACCTGCGGGGGTTGGCGGCTACACCTTC. Protein product: CASSLVPAGVGGYTF.

This clonotype was recorded at least ten times. The chain carries TRBV6-5 and TRBJ1-1, with 8 bases aligning to TRBD1. The CDR3 runs to 15 residues. CDR1 MNHEY and CDR2 SVGAGI come from the germline V gene. Trimming at V came to 6 bases and at J to 5 bases, leaving 11 bases not matched to a gene. The CDR3 nucleotides are TGTGCCAGCAGGGGGGCCAACAGGGGGAGGACTGAAGCTTTCTTT. It is translated as CASRGANRGRTEAFF.

The CDR3 bases are TGTGCCAGCAGTTACTCCCCGGAGGTCGATTCACCCCTCCACTTT. Its translation is CASSYSPEVDSPLHF. This chain uses TRBV6-5 with TRBJ1-6; D not certain. This CDR3 contains 15 residues. V lost 0 bases, J lost 8 bases, and 11 bases lay in between. CDR1 is MNHEY and CDR2 is SVGAGI in the germline V gene.

This clonotype occurred many times. The rearrangement uses TRBV14 and TRBJ1-1; D is uncertain. CDR1 is SGHDN and CDR2 is FVKESK in the germline V gene. The CDR3 covers 17 residues. V dropped 0 bases and J dropped 1 base, with 15 bases sitting between them. The CDR3 sequence is CASSQDHLWRANTEAFF. As DNA, the CDR3 is TGTGCCAGCAGCCAAGATCACCTGTGGAGGGCGAACACTGAAGCTTTCTTT.

This clonotype showed up many times. The gene calls are TRBV12-5 and TRBJ2-2; 10 nucleotides match TRBD2. Trimming took 4 bases from V and 3 from J; bases not matched to a gene: 11. This CDR3 contains 18 residues. Germline values: CDR1 LGHNT, CDR2 FRNRAP. The CDR3 sequence: CASGSAGSGGPDTGELFF. CDR3 bases: TGTGCTAGTGGTTCCGCCGGTAGCGGGGGGCCGGACACCGGGGAGCTGTTTTTT.